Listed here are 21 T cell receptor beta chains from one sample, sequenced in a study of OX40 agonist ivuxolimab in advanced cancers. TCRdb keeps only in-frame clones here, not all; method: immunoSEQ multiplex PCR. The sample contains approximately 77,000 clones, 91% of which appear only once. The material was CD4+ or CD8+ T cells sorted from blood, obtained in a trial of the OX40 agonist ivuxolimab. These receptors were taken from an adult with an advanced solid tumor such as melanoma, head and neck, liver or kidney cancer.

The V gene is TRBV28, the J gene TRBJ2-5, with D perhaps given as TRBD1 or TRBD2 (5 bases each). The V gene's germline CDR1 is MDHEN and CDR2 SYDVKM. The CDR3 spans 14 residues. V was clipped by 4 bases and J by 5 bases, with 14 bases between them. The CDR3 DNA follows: TGTGCCAGCAGTTCCGGGACGATTGTCGAGACCCAGTACTTC. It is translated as CASSSGTIVETQYF.

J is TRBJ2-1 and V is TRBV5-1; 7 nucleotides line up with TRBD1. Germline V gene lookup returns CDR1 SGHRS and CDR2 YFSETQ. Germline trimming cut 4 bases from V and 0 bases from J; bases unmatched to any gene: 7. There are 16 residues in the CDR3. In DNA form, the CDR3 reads TGCGCCAGCAGCAAAGGACAGGCCTTCTCCTACAATGAGCAGTTCTTC. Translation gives CASSKGQAFSYNEQFF. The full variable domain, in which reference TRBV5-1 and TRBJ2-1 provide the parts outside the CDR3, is KAGVTQTPRYLIKTRGQQVTLSCSPISGHRSVSWYQQTPGQGLQFLFEYFSETQRNKGNFPGRFSGRQFSNSRSEMNVSTLELGDSALYLCASSKGQAFSYNEQFFGPGTRLTVL.

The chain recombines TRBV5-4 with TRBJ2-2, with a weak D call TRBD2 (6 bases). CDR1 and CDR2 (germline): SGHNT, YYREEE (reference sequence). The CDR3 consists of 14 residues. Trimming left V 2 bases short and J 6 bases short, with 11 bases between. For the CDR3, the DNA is TGTGCCAGCAGCTTTGGCCGGGAGCCCGGGGAGCTGTTTTTT. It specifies CASSFGREPGELFF.

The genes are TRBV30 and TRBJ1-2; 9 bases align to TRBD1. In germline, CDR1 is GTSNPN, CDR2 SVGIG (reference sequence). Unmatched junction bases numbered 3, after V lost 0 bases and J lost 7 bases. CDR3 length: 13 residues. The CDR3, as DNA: TGTGCCTGGAGTGTACAGGGGGCCGGTGGCTACACCTTC. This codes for CAWSVQGAGGYTF.

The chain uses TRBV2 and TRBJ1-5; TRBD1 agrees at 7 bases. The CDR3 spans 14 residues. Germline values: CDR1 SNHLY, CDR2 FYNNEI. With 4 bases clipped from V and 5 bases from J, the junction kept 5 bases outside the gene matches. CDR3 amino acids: CASSGQGTYQPQHF. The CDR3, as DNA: TGTGCCAGCAGTGGACAGGGAACTTATCAGCCCCAGCATTTT.

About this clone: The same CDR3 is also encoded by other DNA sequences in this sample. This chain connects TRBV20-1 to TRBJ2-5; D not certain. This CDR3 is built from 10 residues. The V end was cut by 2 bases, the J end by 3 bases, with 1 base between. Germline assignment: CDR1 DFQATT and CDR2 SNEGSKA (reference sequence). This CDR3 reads CSARKETQYF. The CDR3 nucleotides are TGCAGTGCTAGAAAAGAGACCCAGTACTTC.

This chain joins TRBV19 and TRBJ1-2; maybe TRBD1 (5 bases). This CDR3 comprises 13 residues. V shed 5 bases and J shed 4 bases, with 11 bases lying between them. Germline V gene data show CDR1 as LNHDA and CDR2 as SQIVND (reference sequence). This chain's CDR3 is CASSSSGFYGYTF. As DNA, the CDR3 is TGTGCCAGTAGTTCCTCAGGGTTCTATGGCTACACCTTC.

CDR3 bases: TGCGCCAGCAGCTTGGCCTTCGCGGGAGAGAGCGATGAGCAGTTCTTC. This encodes CASSLAFAGESDEQFF. The chain uses TRBV5-1 and TRBJ2-1; 7 bases match TRBD2. The CDR3 totals 16 residues. V shed 0 bases and J 8 bases; nucleotides not matched to a gene: 11. Germline V gives CDR1 SGHRS, CDR2 YFSETQ.

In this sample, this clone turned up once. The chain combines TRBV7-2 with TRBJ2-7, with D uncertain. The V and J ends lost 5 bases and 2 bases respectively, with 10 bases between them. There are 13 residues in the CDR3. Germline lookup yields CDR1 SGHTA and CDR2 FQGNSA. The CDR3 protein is CASSAAKAYEQYF. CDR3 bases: TGTGCCAGCAGCGCTGCGAAGGCCTACGAGCAGTACTTC.

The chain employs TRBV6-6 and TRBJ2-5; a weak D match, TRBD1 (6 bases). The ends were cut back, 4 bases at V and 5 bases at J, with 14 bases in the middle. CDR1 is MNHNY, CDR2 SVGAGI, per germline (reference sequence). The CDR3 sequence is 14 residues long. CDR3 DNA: TGTGCCAGCAGTTCCGACAGGCCCGGGGAGACCCAGTACTTC. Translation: CASSSDRPGETQYF.

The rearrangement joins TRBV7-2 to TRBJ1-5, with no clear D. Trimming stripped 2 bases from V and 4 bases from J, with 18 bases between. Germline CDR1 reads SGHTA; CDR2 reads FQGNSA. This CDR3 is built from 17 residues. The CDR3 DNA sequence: TGTGCCAGCAGCTTAAATTTTGTGAGGGAGCGAAATCAGCCCCAGCATTTT. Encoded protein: CASSLNFVRERNQPQHF.

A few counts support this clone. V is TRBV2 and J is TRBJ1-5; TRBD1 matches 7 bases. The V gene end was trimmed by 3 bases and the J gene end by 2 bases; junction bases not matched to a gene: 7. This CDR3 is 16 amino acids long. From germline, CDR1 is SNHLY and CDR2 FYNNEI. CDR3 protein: CASSDFTGAGNQPQHF. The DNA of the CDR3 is TGTGCCAGCAGTGATTTCACAGGGGCCGGCAATCAGCCCCAGCATTTT.

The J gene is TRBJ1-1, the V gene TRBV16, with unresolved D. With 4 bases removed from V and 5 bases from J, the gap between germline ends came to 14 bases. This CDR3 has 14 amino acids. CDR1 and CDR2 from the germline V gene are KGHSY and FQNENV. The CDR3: CASSPNREWTEAFF. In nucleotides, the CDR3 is TGTGCCAGCAGCCCGAATAGGGAGTGGACTGAAGCTTTCTTT.

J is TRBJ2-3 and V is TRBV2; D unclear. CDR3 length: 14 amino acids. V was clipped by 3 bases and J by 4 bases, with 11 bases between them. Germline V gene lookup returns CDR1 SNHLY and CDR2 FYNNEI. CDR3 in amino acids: CASSEFPSADTQYF. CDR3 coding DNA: TGTGCCAGCAGTGAGTTCCCGAGCGCAGATACGCAGTATTTT.

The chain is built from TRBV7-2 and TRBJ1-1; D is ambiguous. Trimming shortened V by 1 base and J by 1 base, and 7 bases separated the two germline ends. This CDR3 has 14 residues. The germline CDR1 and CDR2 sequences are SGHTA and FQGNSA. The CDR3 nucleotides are TGTGCCAGCAGCTTAGGTATAACGAACACTGAAGCTTTCTTT. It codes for CASSLGITNTEAFF.

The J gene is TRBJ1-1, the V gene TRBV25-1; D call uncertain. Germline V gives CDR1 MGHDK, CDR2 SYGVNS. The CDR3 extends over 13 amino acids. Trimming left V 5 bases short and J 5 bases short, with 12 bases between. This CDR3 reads CASSQLKQTEAFF. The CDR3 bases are TGTGCCAGCAGTCAGTTGAAGCAGACTGAAGCTTTCTTT.

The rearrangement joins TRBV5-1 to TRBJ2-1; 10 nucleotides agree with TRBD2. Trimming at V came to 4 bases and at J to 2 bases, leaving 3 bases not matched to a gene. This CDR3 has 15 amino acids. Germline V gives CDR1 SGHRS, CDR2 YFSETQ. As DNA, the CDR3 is TGCGCCAGCAGCCAAGCGGGAGGGCCCTACAATGAGCAGTTCTTC. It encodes CASSQAGGPYNEQFF.

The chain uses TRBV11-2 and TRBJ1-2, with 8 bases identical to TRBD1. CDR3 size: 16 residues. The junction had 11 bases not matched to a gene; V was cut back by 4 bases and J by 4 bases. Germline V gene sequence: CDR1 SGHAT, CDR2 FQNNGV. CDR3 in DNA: TGTGCCAGCAGCTCGTTTTCGGACAGGGTAGGCTATGGCTACACCTTC. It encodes CASSSFSDRVGYGYTF. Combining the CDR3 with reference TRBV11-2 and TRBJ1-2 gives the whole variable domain EAGVAQSPRYKIIEKRQSVAFWCNPISGHATLYWYQQILGQGPKLLIQFQNNGVVDDSQLPKDRFSAERLKGVDSTLKIQPAKLEDSAVYLCASSSFSDRVGYGYTFGSGTRLTVV.

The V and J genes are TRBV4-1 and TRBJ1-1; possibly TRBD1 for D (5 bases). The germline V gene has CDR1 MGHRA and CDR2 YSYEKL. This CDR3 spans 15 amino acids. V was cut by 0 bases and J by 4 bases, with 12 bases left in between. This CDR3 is CASSQDIGGGTEAFF. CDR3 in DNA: TGCGCCAGCAGCCAAGATATCGGGGGTGGCACTGAAGCTTTCTTT.

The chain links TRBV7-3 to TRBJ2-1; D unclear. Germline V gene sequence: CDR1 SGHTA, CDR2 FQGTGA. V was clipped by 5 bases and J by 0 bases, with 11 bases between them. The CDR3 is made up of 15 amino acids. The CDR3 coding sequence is TGTGCCAGCAGCCCCCGGCTGAGCTCCTACAATGAGCAGTTCTTC. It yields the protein CASSPRLSSYNEQFF.

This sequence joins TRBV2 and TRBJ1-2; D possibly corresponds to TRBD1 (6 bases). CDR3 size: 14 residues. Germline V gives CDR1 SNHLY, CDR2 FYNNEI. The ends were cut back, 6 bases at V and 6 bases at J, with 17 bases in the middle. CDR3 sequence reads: CASRDTGTGHGYTF. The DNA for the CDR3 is TGTGCCAGCAGGGATACAGGGACGGGGCATGGCTACACCTTC.